The following is a T cell receptor beta chain sequence with its context. There is no known antigen for this receptor. No base qualities exist here, and no much larger clone lies one base off it. Healthy HIV-negative adults with no recently reported acute infections or vaccinations were included as donors. Only Caucasian adults living in Nashville, Tennessee, USA were represented among the donors. CD4+ T cells were enriched by magnetic negative selection, after which naive cells were positively selected on CD45RA and the negative fraction was taken as the memory subset. Blood was obtained by leukapheresis, after which PBMCs were separated by Ficoll-Histopaque density gradient centrifugation and cryopreserved in liquid nitrogen vapor phase. Analytical flow cytometry was used to check the purity and quantity of every magnetically sorted T cell population. From each sorted fraction, genomic DNA was isolated and quantified by UV absorbance on a Nanodrop 2000c.

Reading from cysteine to phenylalanine, the CDR3 counts 14 amino acids. Only the CDR3 portion is preserved as DNA: 42 bases, with reading frame beginning at the first base. CDR1 and CDR2 are drawn from the germline V gene: SGHRS, YFSETQ. At the junction V is shortened by 1 base and J by 2 bases, with 10 bases in between. TCR CDR3 regions were amplified from genomic DNA by multiplex PCR using the deep immunoSEQ assay. For each cell subset, the extracted genomic DNA was distributed evenly across all wells of several immunoSEQ 96-well plates, and each plate served as one replicate. For sorted subsets, approximately 0.2 ug of genomic DNA, equivalent to 25,000 to 35,000 T cell genomes, went into each replicate PCR. The purified libraries were quantified using a Qubit 3.0 fluorometer, sized with a Bioanalyzer 2100, and then quantified again using the KAPA Library Quantification kit. Each immunoSEQ 96-well plate was sequenced on its own single-read 150-cycle Illumina NextSeq 550 flow cell. The authors processed their data as follows. The immunoSEQ output contained only junctional sequences without quality scores, so filtering could not match that applied to full-length reads. To assign V/J genes and CDR3, sequences were annotated against IMGT germline references using PyIR, a Python wrapper for IgBLAST v1.9. Reads were removed for weak V/J assignments (E-value above 1e-6), missing CDR3, stop codons, out-of-frame junctions, or ambiguous translated residues. A V3J clonotype was defined by an identical inferred V gene, J gene, and CDR3 amino acid sequence. Percentage overlap between repertoires was calculated by dividing the number of shared unique clonotypes by the size of the smaller repertoire. RTK rarefaction, the Chao1 estimator, and Recon v2.1 estimates of unobserved clonotypes were used to assess repertoire richness. For all TCRbeta clonotypes obtained by the gDNA method from a few donors, generation probabilities were computed with OLGA. Not all clones reach the TCRdb copy of this immuneACCESS table, which keeps in-frame sequences only. Checked studies attribute under half of the gap to unresolved V genes and leave the rest unexplained. D and trimming come from the DNA, and the V and J calls and clone size come from that table. Within this sample are some 2,500,000 clones, with around 93% of them counted one time only. The top ten constitute around 0.35% of the sample.

These data come from a study of shared clonotypes between healthy human individuals (TCRdb year 2020). Study-wide context: Two women and a few men aged 18 to 49 years were included in the cohort. For each donor, three plates each were used for CD4 naive and CD4 memory, two plates were used for CD8 naive, and one plate was used for CD8 memory. To estimate repertoire size and how much clonotypes are shared between individuals, the study performed deep sequencing of blood TCR repertoires from roughly five healthy adults. Libraries were prepared and TCR repertoires were sequenced by different laboratories using diverse techniques, in order to increase sequencing depth and limit assay-specific biases. Between about 0.94 and 10 billion PBMCs per donor were obtained by leukapheresis.

The investigation overall reported the following: Estimated clonotype richness was generally larger for naive than for memory subsets. Rarefaction of sorted-subset datasets indicated incomplete sequencing despite the large sequencing depth. Sharing across a few donors was observed for approximately 5% of naive CD4, over 3% of naive CD8, 2.3% of memory CD4, and approximately 0.41% of memory CD8 clonotypes. Sampling was limited to blood, and TCR repertoires in tissue likely differ from TCR repertoires in blood. Clonotypes shared by all four sorted-subset donors showed higher generation probabilities than non-shared clonotypes. Pairwise subsampling led to the expectation that sequencing depth would affect the degree of clonotype sharing among donors. The small number of donors limited the genetic and exposure-history diversity represented.

This receptor was obtained from a young man in good health. Some clones in this sample may be carry-over from other donors' samples. This chain joins TRBV5-1 to TRBJ2-7; the D gene is possibly TRBD2, with 6 bases matching. The source material was naive CD4+ T cells from PBMCs. The sample's cell subset or site label is to be understood as: CD45RA+ positively selected. The nucleotides read TGCGCCAGCAGCTTGACGGGGAGGACCTACGAGCAGTACTTC. Its protein product is CASSLTGRTYEQYF.